The 29 T cell receptor beta chains below were found in one sample sequenced in a study of beta chain features in type 1 diabetes. Sequencing targeted expressed TCRB transcripts, as all isolated RNA had been reverse transcribed. Using immunoSEQ multiplex PCR, the repertoire was profiled, and TCRdb retains in-frame clones only, with some absent. The table shows roughly 180,000 clones, with approximately 8.1% occurring only once. Findings and caveats of the study: When Type 1 diabetes patients were examined, their TCRB CDR3s proved moderately but significantly shorter in all four CD4+ subsets.

Their antigen targets remain unknown. The sample comprised central memory CD4+ T cells from blood. The receptors were sampled from a woman in her thirties or forties with type 1 diabetes.

This clone was observed a handful of times. The V call is TRBV9, the J call TRBJ1-6; the match to TRBD1 covers 8 bases. Germline loops: CDR1 SGDLS, CDR2 YYNGEE. CDR3 length: 15 residues. The ends lost 0 bases at V and 7 bases at J; junction bases unmatched: 3. This chain's CDR3 is CASSVADRANSPLHF. As DNA, the CDR3 is TGTGCCAGCAGCGTAGCGGACAGGGCGAATTCACCCCTCCACTTT.

This clone was seen at least ten times. This chain joins TRBV19 and TRBJ2-1, with 7 nucleotides matching TRBD2. Germline lookup yields CDR1 LNHDA and CDR2 SQIVND (reference sequence). V lost 7 bases and J lost 3; bases outside the gene matches: 12. This CDR3 comprises 16 residues. CDR3 amino acids: CASTSRKRGVYNEQFF. CDR3 bases: TGTGCCAGTACCTCTAGGAAGCGGGGAGTCTACAATGAGCAGTTCTTC.

This clone came up a few times. The V call is TRBV5-1, the J call TRBJ1-5; no definite D call. This CDR3 has 14 amino acids. Germline lookup yields CDR1 SGHRS and CDR2 YFSETQ. The V end was cut by 0 bases, the J end by 2 bases, with 6 bases between. CDR3 residues: CASSLEAGNQPQHF. CDR3 nucleotides: TGCGCCAGCAGCTTGGAAGCTGGCAATCAGCCCCAGCATTTT.

This clone was observed a few times. The same CDR3 can be traced to other DNA sequences in this sample. The V and J genes are TRBV6-1 and TRBJ1-1; D possibly corresponds to TRBD1 (5 bases). The CDR3 is made up of 12 amino acids. Per germline, CDR1 MNHNS and CDR2 SASEGT. V was cut by 6 bases and J by 0 bases, with 5 bases left in between. The CDR3 spells CASRTVNTEAFF. Written as DNA, the CDR3 is TGTGCCAGCAGGACAGTGAACACTGAAGCTTTCTTT.

This clone turned up a few times. J is TRBJ1-1 and V is TRBV9; D is unclear. V dropped 1 base and J dropped 3 bases, with 7 bases sitting between them. In germline, CDR1 is SGDLS, CDR2 YYNGEE. The CDR3 is 13 amino acids. This CDR3 reads CASSVQADTEAFF. CDR3 coding DNA: TGTGCCAGCAGCGTACAGGCCGACACTGAAGCTTTCTTT.

V is TRBV4-1 and J is TRBJ1-5; TRBD1 might be the D (6 bases). There are 16 residues in the CDR3. V was clipped by 4 bases and J by 3 bases, with 16 bases between them. The germline V gene has CDR1 MGHRA and CDR2 YSYEKL. The CDR3 nucleotides are TGCGCCAGCAGCCCCCCTGGGGGGGGGCCCAATCAGCCCCAGCATTTT. Translated: CASSPPGGGPNQPQHF.

This rearrangement joins TRBV30 to TRBJ2-3; 7 bases fit TRBD2. This CDR3 spans 13 amino acids. The V gene's germline CDR1 is GTSNPN and CDR2 SVGIG (reference sequence). After removal of 4 bases from V and 6 bases from J, the junction contained 7 bases not matched to a gene. In nucleotides, the CDR3 is TGTGCCTGGACTAGCGGTGGGGCGGATACGCAGTATTTT. This translates into CAWTSGGADTQYF.

This clone has only a few counts. The genes are TRBV30 and TRBJ1-5; no clear D. The CDR3 contains 15 residues. Germline CDR1 GTSNPN, CDR2 SVGIG (reference sequence). Trimming removed 2 bases at V and 3 bases at J, with 14 bases between. CDR3 region: CAWSKGDSSNQPQHF. The CDR3 region has the DNA TGTGCCTGGAGTAAGGGAGACTCCTCCAATCAGCCCCAGCATTTT.

Here the CDR3 reads CASSRGQINEKLFF. The CDR3 region has the DNA TGCGCCAGCAGCCGTGGACAGATTAATGAAAAACTGTTTTTT. J is TRBJ1-4 and V is TRBV4-3, with D tentatively TRBD1 (6 bases). Trimming took 4 bases from V and 4 from J, leaving 10 bases between them. CDR1 LGHNA and CDR2 YSLEER come from the germline V gene. The CDR3 sequence is 14 residues long.

The V gene is TRBV30, the J gene TRBJ1-5; TRBD1 matches 8 bases. Germline lookup yields CDR1 GTSNPN and CDR2 SVGIG (reference sequence). The CDR3 length is 13 residues. Trimming took 0 bases from V and 16 from J; bases not matched to a gene: 11. The CDR3 spells CAWSVQGDGSRHF. The CDR3 DNA is TGTGCCTGGAGTGTACAGGGGGACGGCAGTCGACATTTT.

This clone has just a few counts. J is TRBJ2-5 and V is TRBV5-1; TRBD1 is a possible D gene (5 bases). The CDR3 is 12 residues long. In germline, CDR1 is SGHRS, CDR2 YFSETQ. V was trimmed by 5 bases and J by 4 bases, leaving 9 bases between them. DNA for the CDR3: TGCGCCAGCAGTCCTCAGGGAGAGACCCAGTACTTC. Translated, it gives CASSPQGETQYF.

This clone was observed a handful of times. This chain links TRBV4-3 with TRBJ1-5; 7 bases line up with TRBD1. The CDR3 is 15 residues long. Germline V gives CDR1 LGHNA, CDR2 YSLEER. The ends lost 0 bases at V and 7 bases at J; junction bases unmatched: 6. The CDR3 reads CASSQEEGAWQPQHF. In nucleotides, the CDR3 is TGCGCCAGCAGCCAAGAAGAGGGGGCTTGGCAGCCCCAGCATTTT.

The J gene is TRBJ1-6, the V gene TRBV6-6; tentative D call: TRBD1 (6 bases). CDR1 and CDR2 (germline): MNHNY, SVGAGI (reference sequence). The CDR3 covers 16 residues. The V gene lost 3 bases and the J gene lost 10 bases, with 19 bases spanning the gap. This chain's CDR3 is CASSYSFQGKDSPLHF. Written as DNA, the CDR3 is TGTGCCAGCAGTTATTCATTCCAGGGGAAGGACTCACCCCTCCACTTT.

This clone came up a few times. The CDR3 DNA follows: TGTGCCAGCAGTCCACCGGGACAGGGGGCCAAAGGCTACACCTTC. This sequence encodes CASSPPGQGAKGYTF. The J gene is TRBJ1-2, the V gene TRBV28, with 12 bases fitting TRBD1. The CDR3 is made up of 15 amino acids. J was trimmed by 8 bases and V by 5 bases; bases with no gene match: 9. Germline V CDR1 and CDR2: MDHEN, SYDVKM.

This clone occurred many times. The CDR3 nucleotides are TGTGCCAGCAGCTTAGGGGGGCAGACAGGGGCGAACACTGAAGCTTTCTTT. This encodes CASSLGGQTGANTEAFF. The chain has TRBV7-9 and TRBJ1-1, with 8 bases lining up with TRBD1. With V trimmed by 1 base and J by 1 base, 8 bases remained unmatched. The germline gives CDR1 SEHNR, CDR2 FQNEAQ (reference sequence). The CDR3 has 17 residues. Full variable domain (missing parts from reference TRBV7-9 and TRBJ1-1): DTGVSQNPRHKITKRGQNVTFRCDPISEHNRLYWYRQTLGQGPEFLTYFQNEAQLEKSRLLSDRFSAERPKGSFSTLEIQRTEQGDSAMYLCASSLGGQTGANTEAFFGQGTRLTVV.

The genes are TRBV18 and TRBJ2-5; possible D gene TRBD2, 5 bases. V was pared by 1 base and J by 3 bases, with 9 bases between. This CDR3 comprises 14 residues. Germline CDR1 is KGHSH and CDR2 is LQKENI. The DNA of the CDR3 is TGTGCCAGCTCACCACAGAGGGCGGAAGAGACCCAGTACTTC. Its translation: CASSPQRAEETQYF.

This clone came up many times. The genes are TRBV28 and TRBJ2-5; possible D gene TRBD2, 6 bases. Germline CDR1 reads MDHEN; CDR2 reads SYDVKM. The CDR3 length is 14 residues. V lost 5 bases to trimming and J lost 5 bases, with 15 bases between them. The DNA of the CDR3 is TGTGCCAGCAGTGCAAGGGCGGGAATGGAGACCCAGTACTTC. Its protein is CASSARAGMETQYF.

This clone was seen a few times. The rearrangement joins TRBV4-2 to TRBJ2-3; 7 bases are a match to TRBD1. The CDR3 extends over 17 amino acids. The trim removed 0 bases at V and 4 bases at J, leaving 10 bases unmatched. In germline, CDR1 is LGHNA, CDR2 YNFKEQ. In nucleotides, the CDR3 is TGTGCCAGCAGCCAAGATCTAGGGGACAGTGGGCCAGATACGCAGTATTTT. Its translation: CASSQDLGDSGPDTQYF.

This clone was counted a few times. The chain joins TRBV7-8 to TRBJ2-1; 8 nucleotides line up with TRBD2. CDR1 and CDR2 from the germline V gene are SGHVS and FQNEAQ. The J segment lost 2 bases and the V segment lost 5 bases, leaving 11 bases of the junction unmatched. This CDR3 contains 17 residues. The DNA for the CDR3 is TGTGCCAGCAGCCCTGCCCAGGTAGCGGGGACCTACAATGAGCAGTTCTTC. Protein sequence: CASSPAQVAGTYNEQFF.

The rearrangement uses TRBV15 and TRBJ2-7, with D maybe TRBD2 (6 bases). This CDR3 has 13 amino acids. The germline gives CDR1 LNHNV, CDR2 YYDKDF (reference sequence). The V and J ends lost 2 bases and 6 bases respectively, with 11 bases between them. CDR3 residues: CATSRYQGGEQYF. The CDR3 coding sequence is TGTGCCACCAGCAGATACCAGGGAGGCGAGCAGTACTTC.

This chain links TRBV15 with TRBJ1-2; the D gene is possibly TRBD1 (6 bases). V lost 8 bases, J lost 4 bases, and 14 bases lay in between. The CDR3 is 13 residues long. The V gene's germline CDR1 is LNHNV and CDR2 YYDKDF (reference sequence). The CDR3 coding sequence is TGTGCCACCTCCGGGGGGGGCGGCTATGGCTACACCTTC. Translating it yields CATSGGGGYGYTF.

This sequence joins TRBV30 and TRBJ2-1; possibly TRBD2 for D (7 bases). V lost 3 bases and J lost 7, with 16 bases in between. Germline V gives CDR1 GTSNPN, CDR2 SVGIG (reference sequence). The CDR3 loop spans 14 amino acids. CDR3 amino acids: CAWSQGREENEQFF. The CDR3 DNA reads TGTGCCTGGAGCCAGGGGAGGGAGGAAAATGAGCAGTTCTTC.

The table lists this clone with a few counts. V gene TRBV2 combines with J gene TRBJ2-5; 7 positions agree with TRBD1. The V and J ends lost 3 bases and 5 bases, in that order; junction bases with no gene match: 3. This CDR3 has 13 residues. Germline V gene lookup returns CDR1 SNHLY and CDR2 FYNNEI. CDR3 amino acids: CASSETGRETQYF. In DNA, the CDR3 is TGTGCCAGCAGTGAGACAGGGCGGGAGACCCAGTACTTC. The full variable domain, with the rest looked up from reference TRBV2 and TRBJ2-5, is EPEVTQTPSHQVTQMGQEVILRCVPISNHLYFYWYRQILGQKVEFLVSFYNNEISEKSEIFDDQFSVERPDGSNFTLKIRSTKLEDSAMYFCASSETGRETQYFGPGTRLLVL.

The chain joins TRBV5-1 to TRBJ2-1; 10 bases are a match to TRBD2. Germline CDR1 SGHRS, CDR2 YFSETQ. This CDR3 has 16 amino acids. V was clipped by 2 bases and J by 8 bases; unmatched bases: 10. CDR3 residues: CASSFAASGSSDEQFF. In DNA, the CDR3 is TGCGCCAGCAGCTTCGCGGCTAGCGGGAGCTCGGATGAGCAGTTCTTC. The variable domain in full, with the rest retrieved from reference TRBV5-1 and TRBJ2-1, is KAGVTQTPRYLIKTRGQQVTLSCSPISGHRSVSWYQQTPGQGLQFLFEYFSETQRNKGNFPGRFSGRQFSNSRSEMNVSTLELGDSALYLCASSFAASGSSDEQFFGPGTRLTVL.

This clone was found a few times. The J gene is TRBJ2-3, the V gene TRBV7-3; D is undetermined. V shed 5 bases and J shed 4 bases, with 10 bases lying between them. This CDR3 is built from 13 residues. The germline V gene encodes CDR1 SGHTA and CDR2 FQGTGA. The CDR3 DNA follows: TGTGCCAGCAGCCCGGCTAGGTCAGATACGCAGTATTTT. Its translation is CASSPARSDTQYF.

V and J are TRBV14 and TRBJ1-6, with unresolved D. The V gene's germline CDR1 is SGHDN and CDR2 FVKESK. This CDR3 has 15 amino acids. Trimming left V 0 bases short and J 10 bases short, with 13 bases between. CDR3 region: CASSQDLPTISPLHF. The CDR3 DNA sequence: TGTGCCAGCAGCCAAGATCTTCCCACAATCTCACCCCTCCACTTT.

The sample holds many counts of this clone. The V and J genes are TRBV15 and TRBJ2-5, with TRBD1 matching 7 bases. CDR3 length equals 15 residues. J was trimmed by 5 bases and V by 3 bases; bases with no gene match: 9. Germline CDR1 and CDR2: LNHNV and YYDKDF (reference sequence). CDR3 coding DNA: TGTGCCACCAGCAGTACCCTCACAGGGGACGAGACCCAGTACTTC. Translating it yields CATSSTLTGDETQYF.

As DNA, the CDR3 is TGTGCCAGCAATTCCCCGGGACAGGGGACCAACGAGCAGTACTTC. As protein: CASNSPGQGTNEQYF. The genes are TRBV9 and TRBJ2-7, with 10 positions matching TRBD1. Trimming removed 6 bases from V and 5 bases from J; junction bases left unmatched: 11. CDR3 length: 15 amino acids. Germline lookup yields CDR1 SGDLS and CDR2 YYNGEE.

This clone was counted only a few times. This chain links TRBV5-1 with TRBJ2-1; 9 positions agree with TRBD2. From germline, CDR1 is SGHRS and CDR2 YFSETQ. J was trimmed by 9 bases and V by 4 bases; bases with no gene match: 14. The CDR3 sequence is 16 residues long. CDR3 DNA sequence: TGCGCCAGCAGCCCCCCCTTAGCGGGGGCCGGGATTGAGCAGTTCTTC. As protein: CASSPPLAGAGIEQFF. The whole variable domain, remainder taken from reference TRBV5-1 and TRBJ2-1, is KAGVTQTPRYLIKTRGQQVTLSCSPISGHRSVSWYQQTPGQGLQFLFEYFSETQRNKGNFPGRFSGRQFSNSRSEMNVSTLELGDSALYLCASSPPLAGAGIEQFFGPGTRLTVL.